The 20 T cell receptor beta chains listed next were all sequenced from one sample in a study of cytomegalovirus exposure and HLA in healthy donors. The PCR ran on 60 Vbeta and 13 Jbeta primers. The table came from immunoSEQ multiplex PCR; TCRdb's copy has only in-frame clones and leaves some out. The profile shows roughly 200,000 clones, 76% of them singletons. The sample comprised PBMCs. The receptors derive from a man younger than 35 in good health and CMV-seronegative.

The genes are TRBV6-1 and TRBJ1-4; 7 bases agree with TRBD1. The V gene's germline CDR1 is MNHNS and CDR2 SASEGT. J gave up 8 bases and V 1 base, and 7 bases lay outside the gene matches. The CDR3 has 15 amino acids. CDR3 amino acids: CASSEVGGGREKLFF. CDR3 in DNA: TGTGCCAGCAGTGAAGTTGGAGGGGGCCGGGAAAAACTGTTTTTT.

The CDR3 DNA reads TGTGCCAGCAGTCAAGGGACTAGCGGGCATGGGGTGGAGCAGTTCTTC. Protein sequence: CASSQGTSGHGVEQFF. This chain joins TRBV27 and TRBJ2-1, with TRBD2 identical over 12 bases. The V gene end was trimmed by 5 bases and the J gene end by 10 bases; junction bases not matched to a gene: 12. CDR3 length equals 16 residues. The V gene's germline CDR1 is MNHEY and CDR2 SMNVEV (reference sequence).

There are a few counts of this clone. The rearrangement joins TRBV2 to TRBJ2-2; 7 bases fit TRBD2. J lost 6 bases, V lost 3 bases, and 4 bases had no gene match. The CDR3 has 14 amino acids. Germline CDR1 SNHLY, CDR2 FYNNEI. The CDR3 here is CASSDWGRAGELFF. CDR3 coding DNA: TGTGCCAGCAGTGATTGGGGGAGGGCCGGGGAGCTGTTTTTT. The full variable domain, completed using reference TRBV2 and TRBJ2-2, is EPEVTQTPSHQVTQMGQEVILRCVPISNHLYFYWYRQILGQKVEFLVSFYNNEISEKSEIFDDQFSVERPDGSNFTLKIRSTKLEDSAMYFCASSDWGRAGELFFGEGSRLTVL.

This clone was detected only a few times. V and J are TRBV14 and TRBJ2-1; maybe TRBD2 (6 bases). Germline loops: CDR1 SGHDN, CDR2 FVKESK. Trimming shortened V by 0 bases and J by 8 bases, and 11 bases separated the two germline ends. This CDR3 is 14 amino acids long. The CDR3 coding sequence is TGTGCCAGCAGCCAAGATTGGAGGGGCGATGAGCAGTTCTTC. Protein: CASSQDWRGDEQFF.

This clone was seen a handful of times. The chain joins TRBV11-2 to TRBJ1-1; TRBD1 agrees at 9 bases. Germline values: CDR1 SGHAT, CDR2 FQNNGV. The CDR3 loop spans 13 amino acids. The V gene end was trimmed by 6 bases and the J gene end by 5 bases; junction bases not matched to a gene: 4. The CDR3 sequence is CASRQQGATEAFF. The CDR3 DNA reads TGTGCCAGCAGACAACAGGGGGCAACTGAAGCTTTCTTT. Full variable domain (outside the CDR3, taken from reference TRBV11-2 and TRBJ1-1): EAGVAQSPRYKIIEKRQSVAFWCNPISGHATLYWYQQILGQGPKLLIQFQNNGVVDDSQLPKDRFSAERLKGVDSTLKIQPAKLEDSAVYLCASRQQGATEAFFGQGTRLTVV.

J is TRBJ1-5 and V is TRBV15; TRBD1 matches at 7 bases. CDR3 length: 15 residues. Germline CDR1 and CDR2: LNHNV and YYDKDF (reference sequence). Trimming removed 0 bases from V and 4 bases from J; junction bases left unmatched: 3. CDR3 coding DNA: TGTGCCACCAGCAGAGATGAGGGGGCAAATCAGCCCCAGCATTTT. Protein product: CATSRDEGANQPQHF.

This clone was seen a few times. V is TRBV2 and J is TRBJ2-5, with TRBD2 identical over 9 bases. The CDR3 sequence is 13 residues long. V lost 1 base, J lost 11 bases, and 5 bases stayed unmatched. The germline V gene has CDR1 SNHLY and CDR2 FYNNEI. The CDR3 DNA sequence: TGTGCCAGCAGTGAAGGGGCTAGCGGGATACAGTACTTC. It is translated as CASSEGASGIQYF.

This sequence joins TRBV5-1 and TRBJ1-2, with D hard to call. V dropped 0 bases and J dropped 8 bases, with 14 bases sitting between them. Per the germline V gene, CDR1 is SGHRS and CDR2 is YFSETQ. The CDR3 runs to 14 residues. This CDR3 is CASSLARQVGGYTF. CDR3 sequence (DNA): TGCGCCAGCAGCTTGGCCCGGCAGGTTGGAGGCTACACCTTC. Looking up the rest from reference TRBV5-1 and TRBJ1-2 gives the full variable domain: KAGVTQTPRYLIKTRGQQVTLSCSPISGHRSVSWYQQTPGQGLQFLFEYFSETQRNKGNFPGRFSGRQFSNSRSEMNVSTLELGDSALYLCASSLARQVGGYTFGSGTRLTVV.

The V gene is TRBV7-6, the J gene TRBJ2-5; 9 bases fit TRBD2. V lost 5 bases, J lost 5 bases, and 15 bases stayed unmatched. The V gene's germline CDR1 is SGHVS and CDR2 FNYEAQ. This CDR3 has 17 residues. The CDR3 DNA follows: TGTGCCAGCAGCGCGGGCTGGTTGCGGGAGGGCCGGGAGACCCAGTACTTC. It encodes CASSAGWLREGRETQYF. Full variable domain (outside the CDR3, taken from reference TRBV7-6 and TRBJ2-5): GAGVSQSPRYKVTKRGQDVALRCDPISGHVSLYWYRQALGQGPEFLTYFNYEAQQDKSGLPNDRFSAERPEGSISTLTIQRTEQRDSAMYRCASSAGWLREGRETQYFGPGTRLLVL.

The V and J genes are TRBV29-1 and TRBJ2-7, with 7 bases lining up with TRBD1. V lost 0 bases and J lost 4; bases outside the gene matches: 6. Germline V gene data show CDR1 as SQVTM and CDR2 as ANQGSEA. This CDR3 contains 14 residues. CDR3 protein: CSVEDQGRGYEQYF. CDR3 DNA: TGCAGCGTTGAAGATCAGGGCAGGGGGTACGAGCAGTACTTC.

CDR3 nucleotides: TGTGCCAGCAGCCCGCGGACTAGCGGGAGGTCCTACGAGCAGTACTTC. Amino acid sequence: CASSPRTSGRSYEQYF. The chain is built from TRBV7-2 and TRBJ2-5, with 14 bases lining up with TRBD2. Near its end, the DNA agrees better with TRBJ2-7, so the J call may be wrong. This CDR3 is 16 amino acids long. CDR1 and CDR2 (germline): SGHTA, FQGNSA.

This chain connects TRBV5-1 to TRBJ1-2; possibly TRBD1 for D (5 bases). The CDR3 extends over 13 amino acids. Trimming left V 0 bases short and J 5 bases short, with 8 bases between. CDR1 SGHRS and CDR2 YFSETQ come from the germline V gene. The DNA for the CDR3 is TGCGCCAGCAGCTTGGGACAGACTTATGGCTACACCTTC. It yields the protein CASSLGQTYGYTF.

V is TRBV2 and J is TRBJ1-2, with 7 bases fitting TRBD1. The CDR3 has 13 amino acids. Per germline, CDR1 SNHLY and CDR2 FYNNEI. V trimming: 7 bases; J trimming: 3 bases; junction bases outside the gene matches: 5. Here the CDR3 reads CASIRQGDYGYTF. DNA for the CDR3: TGTGCCAGCATCAGACAGGGTGACTATGGCTACACCTTC.

The chain carries TRBV5-4 and TRBJ2-7; 9 bases agree with TRBD1. The germline gives CDR1 SGHNT, CDR2 YYREEE (reference sequence). V trimming: 4 bases; J trimming: 0 bases; junction bases outside the gene matches: 2. This CDR3 has 14 amino acids. CDR3 in amino acids: CASSPGQGSYEQYF. As DNA, the CDR3 is TGTGCCAGCAGCCCGGGACAGGGCTCCTACGAGCAGTACTTC. The full variable domain, its missing parts supplied by reference TRBV5-4 and TRBJ2-7, is ETGVTQSPTHLIKTRGQQVTLRCSSQSGHNTVSWYQQALGQGPQFIFQYYREEENGRGNFPPRFSGLQFPNYSSELNVNALELDDSALYLCASSPGQGSYEQYFGPGTRLTVT.

The chain is built from TRBV7-8 and TRBJ1-3; D is uncertain. The V gene's germline CDR1 is SGHVS and CDR2 FQNEAQ. V was clipped by 5 bases and J by 0 bases, with 14 bases between them. CDR3 length equals 16 residues. The CDR3 DNA follows: TGTGCCAGCAGCCCGCAGGAGGCCCCCTCTGGAAACACCATATATTTT. Protein: CASSPQEAPSGNTIYF.

This chain uses TRBV10-3 with TRBJ1-5; 11 bases align to TRBD1. The CDR3 runs 15 residues. Germline assignment: CDR1 ENHRY and CDR2 SYGVKD. Trimming cost V 6 bases and J 6 bases; bases outside gene matches: 7. CDR3: CAISTGTGGGQPQHF. The CDR3 nucleotides read TGTGCCATCAGCACCGGGACAGGGGGAGGTCAGCCCCAGCATTTT.

V usage is TRBV19 and J usage is TRBJ2-1; D call uncertain. This CDR3 spans 16 amino acids. V was trimmed by 3 bases and J by 0 bases, leaving 12 bases between them. CDR1 is LNHDA, CDR2 SQIVND, per germline (reference sequence). CDR3 in amino acids: CASSIEAESSYNEQFF. The CDR3 bases are TGTGCCAGTAGTATCGAAGCCGAAAGCTCCTACAATGAGCAGTTCTTC.

The rearrangement links TRBV5-1 to TRBJ1-6, with 7 bases identical to TRBD1. The length of the CDR3 is 14 residues. Germline-derived CDR1 and CDR2 are SGHRS and YFSETQ. Trimming removed 4 bases from V and 8 bases from J; junction bases left unmatched: 6. As DNA, the CDR3 is TGCGCCAGCAGCACGGGGACAGCGTATTCACCCCTCCACTTT. Its translation: CASSTGTAYSPLHF. The whole variable domain, remainder taken from reference TRBV5-1 and TRBJ1-6, is KAGVTQTPRYLIKTRGQQVTLSCSPISGHRSVSWYQQTPGQGLQFLFEYFSETQRNKGNFPGRFSGRQFSNSRSEMNVSTLELGDSALYLCASSTGTAYSPLHFGNGTRLTVT.

This clone was counted once. V gene TRBV4-1 combines with J gene TRBJ1-5; maybe TRBD1 (5 bases). Germline V gene sequence: CDR1 MGHRA, CDR2 YSYEKL. V dropped 2 bases and J dropped 6 bases, with 14 bases sitting between them. The CDR3 consists of 15 residues. CDR3: CASSQLLRDTQPQHF. The CDR3 DNA reads as TGCGCCAGCAGCCAATTACTCAGGGATACTCAGCCCCAGCATTTT.

The chain couples TRBV4-1 to TRBJ1-5; no definite D call. Germline CDR1 is MGHRA and CDR2 is YSYEKL. The CDR3 is 12 amino acids. Trimming left V 3 bases short and J 5 bases short, with 5 bases between. CDR3 loop: CASSHQDQPQHF. The CDR3 coding sequence is TGCGCCAGCAGCCACCAGGATCAGCCCCAGCATTTT.